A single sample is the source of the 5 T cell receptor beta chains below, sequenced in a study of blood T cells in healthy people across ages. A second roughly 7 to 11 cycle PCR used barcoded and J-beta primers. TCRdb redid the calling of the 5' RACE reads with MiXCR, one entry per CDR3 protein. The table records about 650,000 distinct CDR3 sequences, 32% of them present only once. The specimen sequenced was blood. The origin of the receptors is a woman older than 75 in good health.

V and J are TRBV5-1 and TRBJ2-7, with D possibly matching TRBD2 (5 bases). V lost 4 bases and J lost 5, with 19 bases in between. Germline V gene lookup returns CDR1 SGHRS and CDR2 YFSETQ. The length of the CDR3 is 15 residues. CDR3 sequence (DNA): TGCGCCAGCAGCATTTTAGGGAGCCCTATGGACGAGCAGTACTTC. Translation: CASSILGSPMDEQYF.

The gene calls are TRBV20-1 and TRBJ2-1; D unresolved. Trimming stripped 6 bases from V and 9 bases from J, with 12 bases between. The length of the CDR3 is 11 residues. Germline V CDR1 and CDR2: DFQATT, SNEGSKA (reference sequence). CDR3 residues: CSAHEDGEQFF. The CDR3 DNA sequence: TGCAGTGCACACGAAGACGGTGAGCAGTTCTTC.

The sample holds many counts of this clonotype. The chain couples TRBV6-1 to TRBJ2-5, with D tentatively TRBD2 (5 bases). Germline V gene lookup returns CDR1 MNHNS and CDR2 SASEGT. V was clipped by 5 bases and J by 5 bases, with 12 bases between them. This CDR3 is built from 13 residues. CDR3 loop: CASSWTQRETQYF. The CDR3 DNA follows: TGTGCCAGCAGTTGGACTCAACGGGAGACCCAGTACTTC.

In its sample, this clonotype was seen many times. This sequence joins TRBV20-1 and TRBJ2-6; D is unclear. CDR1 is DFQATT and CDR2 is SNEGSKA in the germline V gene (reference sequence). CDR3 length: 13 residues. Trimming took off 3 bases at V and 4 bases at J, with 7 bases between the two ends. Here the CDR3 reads CSASESGANVLTF. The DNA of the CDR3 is TGCAGTGCTAGTGAGTCGGGGGCCAACGTCCTGACTTTC.

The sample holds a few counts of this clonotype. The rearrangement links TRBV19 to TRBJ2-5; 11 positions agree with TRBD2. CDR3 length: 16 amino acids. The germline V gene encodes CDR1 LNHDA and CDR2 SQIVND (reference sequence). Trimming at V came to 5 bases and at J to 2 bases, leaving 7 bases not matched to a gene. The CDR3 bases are TGTGCCAGTAGTTCGCCCGGGACTAGCGGACAAGAGACCCAGTACTTC. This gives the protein CASSSPGTSGQETQYF.